Listed below are T cell receptor beta chains from one sample, sequenced in a study of T cell responses to AZD1222 COVID-19 vaccine. Profiling relied on immunoSEQ multiplex PCR, and the TCRdb table lists in-frame clones only, not all of them. The data show about 98,000 clones, 70% to 90% seen once. Here the sequenced sample was peripheral blood, taken on day 0 of MenACWY control vaccination. Receptors originate from an adult in good health. Both conserved end residues are part of each CDR3. A D gene is named only where the DNA matches it firmly. Where a row states a size, it is once, few, many or the class of an expanded clone; other rows omit it.

TRBJ2-1	-	TRBV11-1	-	TGTGCCAGCAGCTTATTGCAACGGGACAATGAGCAGTTCTTC	CASSLLQRDNEQFF
TRBJ1-1	-	TRBV5-4	-	TGTGCCAGCAGCTTGCAGGGGACCCACACTGAAGCTTTCTTT	CASSLQGTHTEAFF
TRBJ2-7	-	TRBV11-2	-	TGTGCCAGCAGCTTAGAGGCAGGGTCCTACGAGCAGTACTTC	CASSLEAGSYEQYF
TRBJ1-6	-	TRBV4-1	-	TGCGCCAGCAGCCAGGGGGAGGGTTATAATTCACCCCTCCACTTT	CASSQGEGYNSPLHF
TRBJ2-3	-	TRBV6-1	-	TGTGCCAGCAGTGAAGCGGGTCCCGGGATCACAGATACGCAGTATTTT	CASSEAGPGITDTQYF
TRBJ1-1	-	TRBV11-2	-	TGTGCCAGCAGCTTAGGAAGAGGAGGGAACACTGAAGCTTTCTTT	CASSLGRGGNTEAFF
TRBJ2-1	-	TRBV7-3	-	TGTGCCAGCAGTCTCTCACTGGGCGGGAACAATGAGCAGTTCTTC	CASSLSLGGNNEQFF
TRBJ1-5	-	TRBV7-2	-	TGTGCCAGCAGCTTAGGACAGTCCTACCAGCCCCAGCATTTT	CASSLGQSYQPQHF
TRBJ1-5	once	TRBV7-9	-	TGTGCCAGCAGCAGTTGGGTGAGCAATCAGCCCCAGCATTTT	CASSSWVSNQPQHF
TRBJ1-1	-	TRBV3-1/TRBV3-2	-	TGTGCCAGCAGCCAAGGGACCTGGAACACTGAAGCTTTCTTT	CASSQGTWNTEAFF
TRBJ1-5	-	TRBV5-5	-	TGTGCCAGCAGCTTGGAGGGGGGCCGTAGCAATCAGCCCCAGCATTTT	CASSLEGGRSNQPQHF
TRBJ1-5	-	TRBV6-5	-	TGTGCCAGCAGCCTAGGGCAGGGCCGCAATCAGCCCCAGCATTTT	CASSLGQGRNQPQHF
TRBJ2-1	-	TRBV10-3	TRBD1	TGTGCCATCAACGCCGGGACAGGGGGCAACAATGAGCAGTTCTTC	CAINAGTGGNNEQFF
TRBJ2-1	-	TRBV7-8	TRBD2	TGTGCCAGCAGCCCACCGACTAGCGGGGCCTTAAGCTCCTACAATGAGCAGTTCTTC	CASSPPTSGALSSYNEQFF
TRBJ2-7	-	TRBV30	-	TGTGCCTGGAGTGTTGGGAGCTCCTACGAGCAGTACTTC	CAWSVGSSYEQYF
TRBJ1-6	-	TRBV5-1	-	TGCGCCAGCAGCTTGGTTCAGGGTTCGAATTCACCCCTCCACTTT	CASSLVQGSNSPLHF
TRBJ1-1	-	TRBV4-3	-	TGCGCCAGCAGCCAAGATAGACCGGAAGATGAAGCTTTCTTT	CASSQDRPEDEAFF
TRBJ2-5	few	TRBV2	TRBD1	TGTGCCAGCAAGACAGGGTCGACGGCGGAGACCCAGTACTTC	CASKTGSTAETQYF
TRBJ1-4	-	TRBV19	TRBD1	TGTGCCAGTAGTATACGGACAGGGGCAGAAAAACTGTTTTTT	CASSIRTGAEKLFF
TRBJ1-2	-	TRBV7-2	-	TGTGCCAGCAGCAAATCAGTGGACTATGGCTACACCTTC	CASSKSVDYGYTF
TRBJ1-3	few	TRBV24-1	-	TGTGCCACCAGTGACCCTGGGGTCTCTGGAAACACCATATATTTT	CATSDPGVSGNTIYF
TRBJ2-1	-	TRBV7-2	-	TGTGCCAGCAGCTCCAGGGTAAATGAGCAGTTCTTC	CASSSRVNEQFF
TRBJ1-2	-	TRBV6-6	TRBD1	TGTGCCAGCAGTTATCCGGGACAGGGAAACTATGGCTACACCTTC	CASSYPGQGNYGYTF
TRBJ1-2	-	TRBV5-6	TRBD1	TGTGCCAGCAGCTCTCCGGGACAGAATGGCTACACCTTC	CASSSPGQNGYTF
TRBJ1-5	few	TRBV6-5	-	TGTGCCAGCAGTTACTCAGGCAGGGATAATCAGCCCCAGCATTTT	CASSYSGRDNQPQHF
TRBJ1-1	-	TRBV11-1	-	TGTGCCAGCAGCTCTAACCCTCAGGACACTGAAGCTTTCTTT	CASSSNPQDTEAFF
TRBJ1-2	few	TRBV29-1	TRBD1	TGCAGCGTAGTTTCTGACAGGGTGGATCGGTATGGCTACACCTTC	CSVVSDRVDRYGYTF
TRBJ2-5	-	TRBV10-3	TRBD1	TGTGCCATCAGTGAGGCTACAGGGGAGGAGACCCAGTACTTC	CAISEATGEETQYF
TRBJ2-7	-	TRBV10-3	-	TGTGCCATCAGTGAGTCCCTACACGAACCAGGCTCCTACGAGCAGTACTTC	CAISESLHEPGSYEQYF
TRBJ1-6	-	TRBV28	TRBD1	TGTGCCAGCAGTAATACGAGACAGGGATTCGGTAATTCACCCCTCCACTTT	CASSNTRQGFGNSPLHF
TRBJ2-3	-	TRBV19	TRBD2	TGTGCCAGTAATAAGGGACTAGCTTCAGATACGCAGTATTTT	CASNKGLASDTQYF
TRBJ1-1	few	TRBV11-3	-	TGTGCCAGCAGCTTCGAAGGTGCCACTGAAGCTTTCTTT	CASSFEGATEAFF
TRBJ1-2	-	TRBV18	-	TGTGCCAGCTCACCACGTGGTGGAGGGGAGGTCACCTTC	CASSPRGGGEVTF
TRBJ2-1	-	TRBV4-3	-	TGCGCCAGCAGCCAAGATTCTTCGCGGGCAGGGGCGTTCTTC	CASSQDSSRAGAFF
TRBJ1-2	-	TRBV7-2	-	TGTGCCAGCAGCTTAAGAGTTTCAGAGAACTATGGCTACACCTTC	CASSLRVSENYGYTF
TRBJ1-2	-	TRBV28	TRBD1	TGTGCCAGCAGTCTTGGGACAGCTGGGGACTATGGCTACACCTTC	CASSLGTAGDYGYTF
TRBJ1-1	-	TRBV2	-	TGTGCCAGCAGCTACGGACGGATGAACACTGAAGCTTTCTTT	CASSYGRMNTEAFF
TRBJ1-4	once	TRBV2	TRBD1	TGTGCCAGCAGTCGGACAGGGGTTGAAAAACTGTTTTTT	CASSRTGVEKLFF
TRBJ1-2	-	TRBV7-2	-	TGTGCCAGCAGCTTAGATCGAGGTGGCTACACCTTC	CASSLDRGGYTF
TRBJ1-2	-	TRBV30	-	TGTGCCTGGACCCCAGCAGGGAAAGCTAACTATGGCTACACCTTC	CAWTPAGKANYGYTF
TRBJ2-7	-	TRBV7-9	TRBD2	TGTGCCAGCAGCCCGCTTAGCGGGGGGGTGGGCGAGCAGTACTTC	CASSPLSGGVGEQYF
TRBJ1-1	-	TRBV6-1	TRBD1	TGTGCCAGCAGTGAATTAGGACAGGAGAACACTGAAGCTTTCTTT	CASSELGQENTEAFF
TRBJ1-2	many	TRBV18	-	TGTGCCAGCTCACCAAACGAGGGGTCTAATGGCTACACCTTC	CASSPNEGSNGYTF
TRBJ2-2	-	TRBV4-2	TRBD2	TGTGCCAGCAGCCAAGGCCGAGCGGGGGGCGCAACCACCGGGGAGCTGTTTTTT	CASSQGRAGGATTGELFF
TRBJ1-4	-	TRBV10-3	TRBD1	TGTGCCATCAGTGAACCCGGGACAGGGGGTGAAAAACTGTTTTTT	CAISEPGTGGEKLFF
TRBJ2-7	-	TRBV11-2	-	TGTGCCAGCAGCCCTGCGGGGAGAACCTACGAGCAGTACTTC	CASSPAGRTYEQYF
TRBJ1-5	-	TRBV20-1	-	TGCAGTGCTAGTGACGCGTCCGGGACACCAAATCAGCCCCAGCATTTT	CSASDASGTPNQPQHF
TRBJ1-5	-	TRBV6-1	TRBD1	TGTGCCAGCAGTGGGGGACAGGGTTATAGCAATCAGCCCCAGCATTTT	CASSGGQGYSNQPQHF
TRBJ2-1	once	TRBV6-5	TRBD1	TGTGCCAGCTGGGACAGGGGAGACAATGAGCAGTTCTTC	CASWDRGDNEQFF
TRBJ1-6	-	TRBV12-3/TRBV12-4	TRBD1	TGTGCCAGCAGGGGGACAGATAATTCACCCCTCCACTTT	CASRGTDNSPLHF
TRBJ2-5	-	TRBV7-3	TRBD2	TGTGCCAGCAGCCTCGGACTAGAGGAGACCCAGTACTTC	CASSLGLEETQYF